This is a list of T cell receptor beta chains from one sample in a study of graft-versus-host responses after intestinal transplantation. Their antigen targets remain unknown. Libraries were prepared by immunoSEQ multiplex PCR; TCRdb keeps only in-frame clonotypes and omits some of them. Of 70,000 or so clones in the sample, 84% were seen once. The sample consisted of unstimulated CD4+ T cells sorted from spleen or lymph node cells, taken before transplant. These receptors were obtained from a human donor who was the organ donor for an intestinal transplant. Each CDR3 is given with its conserved first and last residue. Each record gives: J gene, D gene, clone size, V gene, CDR3 protein, CDR3 DNA. D genes are given only for firm matches. The listing skips clone size in some rows; elsewhere it reads once, few, many or a size class.

TRBJ2-5 | TRBD2 | NA | TRBV7-3 | CASSPSGGQETQYF | TGTGCCAGCAGCCCTTCGGGGGGGCAGGAGACCCAGTACTTC
TRBJ2-6 | NA | few | TRBV18 | CASSSVSGANVLTF | TGTGCCAGCTCCTCCGTTTCTGGGGCCAACGTCCTGACTTTC
TRBJ2-3 | NA | NA | TRBV2 | CASSEFLAGGTDTQYF | TGTGCCAGCAGTGAGTTTTTGGCCGGGGGCACAGATACGCAGTATTTT
TRBJ1-2 | NA | NA | TRBV28 | CASRGTGRAKNGYTF | TGTGCCAGCAGGGGTACGGGGAGGGCGAAGAATGGCTACACCTTC
TRBJ2-3 | TRBD2 | NA | TRBV11-2 | CASSLSVLAGGPSNTQYF | TGTGCCAGCAGCCTTAGTGTCCTAGCGGGGGGCCCATCGAATACGCAGTATTTT
TRBJ1-2 | NA | NA | TRBV19 | CASSPDRNYGYTF | TGTGCCAGTAGTCCGGACAGAAACTATGGCTACACCTTC
TRBJ2-1 | TRBD1 | NA | TRBV5-6 | CASSFQQGAVRLVGGQFF | TGTGCCAGCAGCTTTCAACAGGGGGCGGTCAGGTTGGTGGGTGGACAGTTCTTC
TRBJ2-1 | TRBD2 | NA | TRBV7-6 | CASSSPLASGGVQQFF | TGTGCCAGCAGCTCCCCCCTAGCTAGCGGGGGGGTGCAGCAGTTCTTC
TRBJ2-5 | NA | NA | TRBV2 | CAGRVLPMETQYF | TGTGCCGGGCGGGTACTACCCATGGAGACCCAGTACTTC
TRBJ1-5 | NA | NA | TRBV27 | CASSLSRGPQHF | TGTGCCAGCAGTTTAAGCCGGGGGCCCCAGCATTTT
TRBJ1-1 | NA | NA | TRBV18 | CASSSGQIEAFF | TGTGCCAGCTCAAGCGGACAGATTGAAGCTTTCTTT
TRBJ2-5 | NA | NA | TRBV5-6 | CASSLSSLLETQYF | TGTGCCAGCAGCTTGTCTAGCCTTTTAGAGACCCAGTACTTC
TRBJ1-6 | NA | NA | TRBV4-1 | CASSQEGVSSNNSPLHF | TGCGCCAGCAGCCAAGAGGGAGTTAGTTCGAATAATTCACCCCTCCACTTT
TRBJ1-1 | NA | NA | TRBV6-6 | CASSWQVNTEAFF | TGTGCCAGCAGTTGGCAAGTCAACACTGAAGCTTTCTTT
TRBJ1-6 | NA | NA | TRBV28 | CASRRLGLDSYNSPLHF | TGTGCCAGCAGACGACTAGGGCTTGACTCCTATAATTCACCCCTCCACTTT
TRBJ2-1 | NA | NA | TRBV29-1 | CSVEDSFFPSGEQFF | TGCAGCGTTGAAGATTCCTTTTTCCCCAGCGGGGAGCAGTTCTTC
TRBJ1-2 | NA | NA | TRBV27 | CASRLQGDYGYTF | TGTGCCAGCAGATTACAGGGTGACTATGGCTACACCTTC
TRBJ1-1 | TRBD1 | NA | TRBV28 | CASSLSRDSSTEAFF | TGTGCCAGCAGTCTTAGCCGGGACAGTAGCACTGAAGCTTTCTTT
TRBJ2-1 | NA | NA | TRBV5-1 | CASSLVESGYNEQFF | TGCGCCAGCAGCTTGGTGGAGTCTGGTTACAATGAGCAGTTCTTC